This T cell receptor (beta chain) was found in a study of beta chain features in type 1 diabetes. There are a few counts of this clone. Its antigen is not identified. The isolated RNA, all of it, was reverse transcribed, so expressed TCRB transcripts were what got sequenced. Deep immunoSEQ sequencing covered naive, central memory and regulatory T cell samples. Profiling relied on immunoSEQ multiplex PCR, and the TCRdb table lists in-frame clones only, not all of them. The data hold under 250,000 clones, with 14% observed a single time. Findings of the study overall: A moderate, significant TCRB CDR3 shortening appeared in type 1 diabetes across four CD4+ subsets. Healthy donors had naive, central memory and Treg TCRB repertoires that appeared less similar than those seen among patients.

CDR1 is MGHRA, CDR2 YSYEKL, per germline. Trimming cost V 5 bases and J 7 bases; bases outside gene matches: 6. The CDR3 extends over 16 amino acids. Source material: naive CD4+ T cells from blood. The sequence derives from a young man with type 1 diabetes. The chain has TRBV4-1 and TRBJ2-1; TRBD2 matches 15 bases. The DNA for the CDR3 is TGCGCCAGCAGCAAAGGACTAGCGGGAGGGCCTAATGAGCAGTTCTTC. Its translation: CASSKGLAGGPNEQFF.